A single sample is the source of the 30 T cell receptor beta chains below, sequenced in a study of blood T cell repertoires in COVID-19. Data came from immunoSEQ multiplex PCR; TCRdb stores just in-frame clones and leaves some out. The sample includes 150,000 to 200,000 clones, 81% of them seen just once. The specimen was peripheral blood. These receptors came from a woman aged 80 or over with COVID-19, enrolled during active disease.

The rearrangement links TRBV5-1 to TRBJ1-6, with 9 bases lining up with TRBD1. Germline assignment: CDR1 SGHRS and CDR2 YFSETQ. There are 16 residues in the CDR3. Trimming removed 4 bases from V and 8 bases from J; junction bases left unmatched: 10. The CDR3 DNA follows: TGCGCCAGCAGCGCCCGCCTGGACAGGGGTGATTCACCCCTCCACTTT. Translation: CASSARLDRGDSPLHF.

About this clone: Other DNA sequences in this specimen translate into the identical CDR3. CDR3 sequence: CASSEVGGNQPQHF. DNA for the CDR3: TGTGCCAGCAGTGAAGTCGGAGGCAATCAGCCCCAGCATTTT. The chain recombines TRBV6-1 with TRBJ1-5, with no clear D. Looked up from germline, CDR1 is MNHNS and CDR2 is SASEGT. Between the trimmed V and J ends, which lost 1 base and 2 bases, there was a span of 6 bases. There are 14 residues in the CDR3.

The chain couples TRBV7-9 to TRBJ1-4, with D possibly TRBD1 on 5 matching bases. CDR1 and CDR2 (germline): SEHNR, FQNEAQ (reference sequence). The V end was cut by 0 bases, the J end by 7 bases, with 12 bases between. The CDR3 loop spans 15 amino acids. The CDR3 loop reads CASSLAWGVGEKLFF. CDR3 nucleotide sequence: TGTGCCAGCAGCTTAGCGTGGGGCGTTGGTGAAAAACTGTTTTTT.

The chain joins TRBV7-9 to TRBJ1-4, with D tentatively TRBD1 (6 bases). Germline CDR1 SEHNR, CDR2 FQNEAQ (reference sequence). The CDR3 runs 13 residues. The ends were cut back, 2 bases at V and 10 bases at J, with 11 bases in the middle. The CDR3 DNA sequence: TGTGCCAGCAGCTTAATACAGGGTGGAAAACTGTTTTTT. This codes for CASSLIQGGKLFF.

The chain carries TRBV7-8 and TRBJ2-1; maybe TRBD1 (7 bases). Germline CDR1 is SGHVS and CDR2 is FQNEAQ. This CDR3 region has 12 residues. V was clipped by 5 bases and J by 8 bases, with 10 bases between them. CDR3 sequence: CASSRRGDEQFF. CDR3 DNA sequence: TGTGCCAGCAGCCGCAGGGGGGATGAGCAGTTCTTC. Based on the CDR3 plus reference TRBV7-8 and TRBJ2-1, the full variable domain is GAGVSQSPRYKVAKRGQDVALRCDPISGHVSLFWYQQALGQGPEFLTYFQNEAQLDKSGLPSDRFFAERPEGSVSTLKIQRTQQEDSAVYLCASSRRGDEQFFGPGTRLTVL.

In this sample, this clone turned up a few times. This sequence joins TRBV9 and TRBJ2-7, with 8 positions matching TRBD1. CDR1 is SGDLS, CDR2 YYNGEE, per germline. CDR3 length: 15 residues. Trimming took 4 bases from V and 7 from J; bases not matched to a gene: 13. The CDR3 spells CASSPQVRGLEEQYF. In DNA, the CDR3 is TGTGCCAGCAGCCCCCAGGTCAGGGGGCTGGAGGAGCAGTACTTC.

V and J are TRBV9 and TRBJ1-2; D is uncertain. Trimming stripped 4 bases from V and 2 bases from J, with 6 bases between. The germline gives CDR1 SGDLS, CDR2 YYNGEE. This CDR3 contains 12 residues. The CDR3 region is CASSTGNYGYTF. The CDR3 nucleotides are TGTGCCAGCAGCACGGGGAACTATGGCTACACCTTC.

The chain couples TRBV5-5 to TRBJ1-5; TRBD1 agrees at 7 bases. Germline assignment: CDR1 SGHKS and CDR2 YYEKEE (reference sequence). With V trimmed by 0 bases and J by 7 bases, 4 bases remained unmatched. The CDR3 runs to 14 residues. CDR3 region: CASSLGTGYQPQHF. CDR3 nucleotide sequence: TGTGCCAGCAGCTTGGGGACAGGTTACCAGCCCCAGCATTTT.

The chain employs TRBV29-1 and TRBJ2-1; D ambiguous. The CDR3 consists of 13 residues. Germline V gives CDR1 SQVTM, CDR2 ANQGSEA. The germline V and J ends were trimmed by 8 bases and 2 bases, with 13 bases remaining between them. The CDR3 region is CSTSYRTYNEQFF. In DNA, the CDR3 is TGCAGCACCTCATACAGAACCTACAATGAGCAGTTCTTC.

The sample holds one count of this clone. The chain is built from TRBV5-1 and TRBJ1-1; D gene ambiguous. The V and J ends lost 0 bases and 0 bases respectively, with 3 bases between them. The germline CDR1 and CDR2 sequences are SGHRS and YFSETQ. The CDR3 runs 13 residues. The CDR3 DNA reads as TGCGCCAGCAGCTTGGTCTTGAACACTGAAGCTTTCTTT. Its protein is CASSLVLNTEAFF.

The CDR3: CASSFGETYEQYF. CDR3 in DNA: TGTGCCAGCAGCTTCGGAGAAACCTACGAGCAGTACTTC. The V gene is TRBV11-3, the J gene TRBJ2-7; no definite D call. Deletions cut 3 bases from V and 2 bases from J, with 8 bases between. Germline values: CDR1 SGHNT, CDR2 YENEEA. The CDR3 spans 13 residues.

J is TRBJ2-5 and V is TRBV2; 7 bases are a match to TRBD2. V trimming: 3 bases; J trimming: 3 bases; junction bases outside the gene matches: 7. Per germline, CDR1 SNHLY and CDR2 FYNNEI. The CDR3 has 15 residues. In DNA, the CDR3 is TGTGCCAGCAGTGAGTCGGGGGGAGGGGAAGAGACCCAGTACTTC. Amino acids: CASSESGGGEETQYF.

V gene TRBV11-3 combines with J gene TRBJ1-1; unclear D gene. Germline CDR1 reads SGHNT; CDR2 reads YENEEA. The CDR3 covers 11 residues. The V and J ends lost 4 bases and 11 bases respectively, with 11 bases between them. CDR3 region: CASSSRLAAFF. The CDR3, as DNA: TGTGCCAGCAGCTCTCGACTGGCGGCTTTCTTT. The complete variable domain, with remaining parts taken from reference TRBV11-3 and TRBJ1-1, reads EAGVVQSPRYKIIEKKQPVAFWCNPISGHNTLYWYLQNLGQGPELLIRYENEEAVDDSQLPKDRFSAERLKGVDSTLKIQPAELGDSAVYLCASSSRLAAFFGQGTRLTVV.

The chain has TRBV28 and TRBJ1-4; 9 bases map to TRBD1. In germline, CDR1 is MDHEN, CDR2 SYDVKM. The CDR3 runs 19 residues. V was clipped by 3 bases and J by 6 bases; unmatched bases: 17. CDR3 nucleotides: TGTGCCAGCAGTTTTCCGGGACAGGGAATTGTTGGGCCAGATGAAAAACTGTTTTTT. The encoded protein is CASSFPGQGIVGPDEKLFF.

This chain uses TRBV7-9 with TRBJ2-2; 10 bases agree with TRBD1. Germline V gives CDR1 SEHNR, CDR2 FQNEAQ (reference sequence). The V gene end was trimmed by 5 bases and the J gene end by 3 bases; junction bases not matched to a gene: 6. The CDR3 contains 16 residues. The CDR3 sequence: CASSETGGADTGELFF. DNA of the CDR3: TGTGCCAGCAGCGAGACAGGGGGCGCCGACACCGGGGAGCTGTTTTTT.

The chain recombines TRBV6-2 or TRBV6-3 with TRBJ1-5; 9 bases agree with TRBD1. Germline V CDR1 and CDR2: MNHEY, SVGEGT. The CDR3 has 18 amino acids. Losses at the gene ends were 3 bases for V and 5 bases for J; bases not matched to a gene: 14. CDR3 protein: CASSYGRQGVGWDQPQHF. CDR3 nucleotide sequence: TGTGCCAGCAGTTATGGTCGACAGGGGGTAGGTTGGGATCAGCCCCAGCATTTT.

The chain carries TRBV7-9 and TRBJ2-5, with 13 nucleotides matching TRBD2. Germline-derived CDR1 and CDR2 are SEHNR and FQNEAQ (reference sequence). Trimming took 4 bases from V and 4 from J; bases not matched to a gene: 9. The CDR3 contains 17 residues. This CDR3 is CASSSRVTSGRGETQYF. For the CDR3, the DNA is TGTGCCAGCAGCTCACGAGTAACTAGCGGGAGGGGAGAGACCCAGTACTTC.

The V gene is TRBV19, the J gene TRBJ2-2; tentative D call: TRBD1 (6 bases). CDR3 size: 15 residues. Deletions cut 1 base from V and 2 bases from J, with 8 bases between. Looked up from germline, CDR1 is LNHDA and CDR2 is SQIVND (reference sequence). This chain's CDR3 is CASSIGGHNTGELFF. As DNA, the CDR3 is TGTGCCAGTAGTATAGGGGGACACAACACCGGGGAGCTGTTTTTT.

CDR3 residues: CASSQNRASPYGYTF. CDR3 in DNA: TGTGCCAGCAGCCAAAACAGGGCATCACCTTATGGCTACACCTTC. This sequence joins TRBV14 and TRBJ1-2, with TRBD1 as a possible D gene (6 bases). The V gene lost 2 bases and the J gene lost 5 bases, with 15 bases spanning the gap. This CDR3 contains 15 residues. Germline loops: CDR1 SGHDN, CDR2 FVKESK.

CDR3 region: CASSLLRGPQETQYF. The CDR3 bases are TGCGCCAGCAGCTTGTTGCGGGGCCCACAAGAGACCCAGTACTTC. The chain joins TRBV5-1 to TRBJ2-5; possible D gene TRBD2, 6 bases. Per germline, CDR1 SGHRS and CDR2 YFSETQ. This CDR3 is 15 amino acids long. V was shortened by 1 base and J by 2 bases, with 12 bases between the two germline ends.

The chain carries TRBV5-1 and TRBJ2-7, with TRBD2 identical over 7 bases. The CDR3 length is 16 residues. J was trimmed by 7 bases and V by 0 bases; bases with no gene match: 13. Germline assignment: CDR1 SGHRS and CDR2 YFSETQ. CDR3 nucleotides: TGCGCCAGCAGCTTGGAAGCGGGGTTTGGGTTGGGAGAGCAGTACTTC. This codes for CASSLEAGFGLGEQYF. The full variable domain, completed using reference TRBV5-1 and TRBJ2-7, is KAGVTQTPRYLIKTRGQQVTLSCSPISGHRSVSWYQQTPGQGLQFLFEYFSETQRNKGNFPGRFSGRQFSNSRSEMNVSTLELGDSALYLCASSLEAGFGLGEQYFGPGTRLTVT.

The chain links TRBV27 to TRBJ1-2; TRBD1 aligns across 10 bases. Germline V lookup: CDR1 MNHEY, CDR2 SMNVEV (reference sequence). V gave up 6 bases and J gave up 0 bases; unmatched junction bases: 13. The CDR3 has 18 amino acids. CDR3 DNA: TGTGCCAGCAGACGAGGAGGGACAGGGGAAGGGGCTAACTATGGCTACACCTTC. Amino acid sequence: CASRRGGTGEGANYGYTF.

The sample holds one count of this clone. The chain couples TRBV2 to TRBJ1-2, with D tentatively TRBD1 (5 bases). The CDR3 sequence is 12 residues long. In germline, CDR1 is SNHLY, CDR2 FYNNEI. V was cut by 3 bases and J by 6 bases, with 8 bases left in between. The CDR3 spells CASSDRDHGYTF. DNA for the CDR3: TGTGCCAGCAGTGACAGGGATCATGGCTACACCTTC.

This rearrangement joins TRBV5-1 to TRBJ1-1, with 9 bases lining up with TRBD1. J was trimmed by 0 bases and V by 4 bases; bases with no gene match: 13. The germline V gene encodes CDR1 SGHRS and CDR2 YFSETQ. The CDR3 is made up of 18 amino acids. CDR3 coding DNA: TGCGCCAGCAGCCTCACAGGGGGCAAGGGGGTTATGAACACTGAAGCTTTCTTT. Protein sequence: CASSLTGGKGVMNTEAFF.

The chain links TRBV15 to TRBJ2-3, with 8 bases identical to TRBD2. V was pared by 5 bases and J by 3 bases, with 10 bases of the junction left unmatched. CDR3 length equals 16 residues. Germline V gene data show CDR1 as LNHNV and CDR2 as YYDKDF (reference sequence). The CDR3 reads CATSFGGGMRTDTQYF. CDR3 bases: TGTGCCACCAGCTTCGGGGGGGGAATGAGGACAGATACGCAGTATTTT.

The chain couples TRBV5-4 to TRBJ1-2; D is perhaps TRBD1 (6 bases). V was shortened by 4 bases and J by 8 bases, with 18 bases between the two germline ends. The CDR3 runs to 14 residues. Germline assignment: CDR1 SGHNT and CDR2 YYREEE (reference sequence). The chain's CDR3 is CASSPQRDINGYTF. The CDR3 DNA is TGTGCCAGCAGCCCCCAAAGGGACATTAACGGCTACACCTTC.

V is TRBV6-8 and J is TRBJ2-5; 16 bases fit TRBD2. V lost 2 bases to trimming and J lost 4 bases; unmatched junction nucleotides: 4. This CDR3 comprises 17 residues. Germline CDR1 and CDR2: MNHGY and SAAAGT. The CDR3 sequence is CASSYPGLAGGRETQYF. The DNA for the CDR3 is TGTGCCAGCAGTTACCCGGGACTAGCGGGGGGGCGAGAGACCCAGTACTTC.

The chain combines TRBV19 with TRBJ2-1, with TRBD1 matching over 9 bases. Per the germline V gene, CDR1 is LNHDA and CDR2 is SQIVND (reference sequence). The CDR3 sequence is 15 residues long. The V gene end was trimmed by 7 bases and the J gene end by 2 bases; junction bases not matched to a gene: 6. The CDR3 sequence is CASKTDRGAYNEQFF. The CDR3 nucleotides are TGTGCCAGTAAAACGGACAGGGGCGCCTACAATGAGCAGTTCTTC.

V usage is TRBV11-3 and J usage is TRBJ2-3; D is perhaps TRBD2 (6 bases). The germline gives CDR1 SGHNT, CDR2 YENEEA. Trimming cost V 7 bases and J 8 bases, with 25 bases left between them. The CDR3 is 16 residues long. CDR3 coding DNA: TGTGCCAGCAAGGACCCCTGGGACCAACTCGGGGGTACGCAGTATTTT. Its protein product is CASKDPWDQLGGTQYF.

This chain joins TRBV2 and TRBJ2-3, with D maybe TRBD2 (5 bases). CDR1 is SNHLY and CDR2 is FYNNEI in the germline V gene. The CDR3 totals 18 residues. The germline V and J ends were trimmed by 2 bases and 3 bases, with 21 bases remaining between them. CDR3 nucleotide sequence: TGTGCCAGCAGTGAACTGAGATTGCCCAACGGGAAAACAGATACGCAGTATTTT. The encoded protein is CASSELRLPNGKTDTQYF.